The 18 T cell receptor beta chains presented below share a single source sample, sequenced in a study of shared clonotypes between healthy human individuals. Method: immunoSEQ multiplex PCR; TCRdb's copy keeps in-frame clones and lacks some. Here the sample spans 2 million or so clones, around 95% being singletons. Sequences were obtained from naive CD4+ T cells sorted from blood. Subset indicated: CD45RA+ positively selected. These receptor sequences come from a man younger than 35 in good health.

Concerning this clone itself: Other DNA sequences in this specimen translate into the identical CDR3. This rearrangement joins TRBV6-5 to TRBJ2-6, with D perhaps TRBD2 (6 bases). From germline, CDR1 is MNHEY and CDR2 SVGAGI. The CDR3 contains 15 residues. V was trimmed by 7 bases and J by 4 bases, leaving 14 bases between them. The CDR3 loop reads CASTPGGLGANVLTF. DNA of the CDR3: TGTGCCAGCACCCCCGGAGGGCTCGGGGCCAACGTCCTGACTTTC.

This clone was counted once. The chain recombines TRBV6-1 with TRBJ2-7, with 8 nucleotides matching TRBD1. V shed 5 bases and J 4 bases; nucleotides not matched to a gene: 10. The CDR3 sequence is 15 residues long. CDR1 is MNHNS and CDR2 is SASEGT in the germline V gene. The DNA of the CDR3 is TGTGCCAGCAGTCCGAATGCAGGGGGCCCGTACGAGCAGTACTTC. Translation: CASSPNAGGPYEQYF.

This rearrangement joins TRBV28 to TRBJ2-7, with TRBD1 matching 12 bases. The CDR3 is made up of 15 amino acids. V dropped 7 bases and J dropped 11; count of bases not matched to a gene: 15. Looked up from germline, CDR1 is MDHEN and CDR2 is SYDVKM. CDR3 protein: CASNRSGTGGFREYF. The CDR3 nucleotides read TGTGCCAGCAATCGTTCCGGGACAGGGGGCTTTAGGGAGTACTTC.

The rearrangement links TRBV18 to TRBJ1-3; D remains unclear. The CDR3 covers 14 residues. The germline V gene encodes CDR1 KGHSH and CDR2 LQKENI. The ends were cut back, 5 bases at V and 0 bases at J, with 8 bases in the middle. Here the CDR3 DNA reads TGTGCCAGCTCATCCCTAAGCTCTGGAAACACCATATATTTT. It is translated as CASSSLSSGNTIYF.

As to this clone: The sample holds other DNA sequences that translate to the same CDR3. The genes are TRBV11-3 and TRBJ2-3; D not resolved. The CDR3 has 13 amino acids. Germline V lookup: CDR1 SGHNT, CDR2 YENEEA. V was cut by 1 base and J by 3 bases, with 5 bases left in between. CDR3 loop: CASSLGPTDTQYF. The CDR3 DNA sequence: TGTGCCAGCAGCTTAGGCCCGACAGATACGCAGTATTTT.

The chain employs TRBV19 and TRBJ2-4, with 12 positions matching TRBD2. CDR1 is LNHDA, CDR2 SQIVND, per germline (reference sequence). Germline trimming cut 3 bases from V and 8 bases from J; bases unmatched to any gene: 11. This CDR3 comprises 17 residues. Here the CDR3 reads CASSISLAGGPMDIQYF. The CDR3 DNA is TGTGCCAGTAGTATTAGTCTAGCGGGAGGGCCGATGGACATTCAGTACTTC.

The gene calls are TRBV5-1 and TRBJ2-5, with D tentatively TRBD1 or TRBD2 (5 bases each). The CDR3 spans 16 residues. Trimming removed 4 bases from V and 1 base from J, with 17 bases in between. CDR1 and CDR2 from the germline V gene are SGHRS and YFSETQ. The CDR3 loop is CASSTSSQGAQETQYF. The CDR3 DNA is TGCGCCAGCAGCACCTCTAGCCAGGGAGCCCAAGAGACCCAGTACTTC.

The chain couples TRBV7-6 to TRBJ2-5; D uncertain. The CDR3 sequence is 12 residues long. Germline lookup yields CDR1 SGHVS and CDR2 FNYEAQ. Trimming took off 4 bases at V and 5 bases at J, with 8 bases between the two ends. The CDR3 protein is CASSSGAETQYF. As DNA, the CDR3 is TGTGCCAGCAGCTCAGGAGCGGAGACCCAGTACTTC.

The chain uses TRBV28 and TRBJ2-7; 7 nucleotides agree with TRBD1. J was trimmed by 2 bases and V by 3 bases; bases with no gene match: 7. The CDR3 runs to 15 residues. Germline V gene lookup returns CDR1 MDHEN and CDR2 SYDVKM. CDR3 nucleotides: TGTGCCAGCAGTTTCCCCGGGACAGCTACCTACGAGCAGTACTTC. It yields the protein CASSFPGTATYEQYF.

This chain links TRBV10-3 with TRBJ1-4, with unresolved D. Trimming left V 6 bases short and J 3 bases short, with 5 bases between. The germline V gene encodes CDR1 ENHRY and CDR2 SYGVKD. The length of the CDR3 is 12 residues. The CDR3 sequence is CAISGPNEKLFF. CDR3 in DNA: TGTGCCATCAGCGGACCTAATGAAAAACTGTTTTTT.

The chain links TRBV4-3 to TRBJ1-4; TRBD1 is a possible D gene (5 bases). V lost 1 base, J lost 3 bases, and 15 bases lay in between. Germline V gene data show CDR1 as LGHNA and CDR2 as YSLEER. CDR3 length equals 17 residues. CDR3 in DNA: TGCGCCAGCAGCCAAGGAGGCAGGGCTTTTGCTAATGAAAAACTGTTTTTT. It encodes CASSQGGRAFANEKLFF.

This chain uses TRBV27 with TRBJ2-3, with D uncertain. Germline lookup yields CDR1 MNHEY and CDR2 SMNVEV (reference sequence). V lost 3 bases and J lost 0, with 13 bases in between. The CDR3 covers 16 residues. The CDR3 protein is CASSFGNPTSTDTQYF. As DNA, the CDR3 is TGTGCCAGCAGTTTTGGGAACCCTACTAGCACAGATACGCAGTATTTT.

This sequence joins TRBV18 and TRBJ2-4, with 9 bases that match TRBD1. The germline CDR1 and CDR2 sequences are KGHSH and LQKENI. Losses at the gene ends were 2 bases for V and 0 bases for J; bases not matched to a gene: 2. The CDR3 runs to 16 residues. The CDR3 DNA reads TGTGCCAGCTCACCAGGGACAGGGAAAGCCAAAAACATTCAGTACTTC. As protein: CASSPGTGKAKNIQYF.

The chain uses TRBV10-3 and TRBJ2-7; D is possibly TRBD1 (5 bases). Germline V gene data show CDR1 as ENHRY and CDR2 as SYGVKD. Trimming pared 0 bases from V and 3 bases from J, leaving 18 bases between. This CDR3 comprises 17 residues. The CDR3 DNA reads TGTGCCATCAGTGAGTCGGGCCCCCCCGGCAGGGACTACGAGCAGTACTTC. The encoded protein is CAISESGPPGRDYEQYF.

The chain combines TRBV11-2 with TRBJ2-7; the match to TRBD1 covers 7 bases. The length of the CDR3 is 15 residues. Germline CDR1 SGHAT, CDR2 FQNNGV. V was clipped by 5 bases and J by 2 bases; unmatched bases: 9. DNA of the CDR3: TGTGCCAGCAGCAACCAAGGGGGCTGGGCCTACGAGCAGTACTTC. Protein product: CASSNQGGWAYEQYF.

The chain carries TRBV4-1 and TRBJ1-4; 8 positions agree with TRBD1. This CDR3 has 17 amino acids. V trimming: 1 base; J trimming: 8 bases; junction bases outside the gene matches: 12. Germline values: CDR1 MGHRA, CDR2 YSYEKL. The CDR3 coding sequence is TGCGCCAGCAGCCAAGGCAGGGGGCGCTTATTAGGAGAAAAACTGTTTTTT. Translating it yields CASSQGRGRLLGEKLFF.

This clone has a count of ten or more. The CDR3: CASSVASEGALGNTIYF. DNA for the CDR3: TGTGCCAGCAGCGTAGCTAGCGAGGGGGCACTCGGAAACACCATATATTTT. The rearrangement uses TRBV9 and TRBJ1-3; 7 bases are shared with TRBD1. In germline, CDR1 is SGDLS, CDR2 YYNGEE. J was trimmed by 4 bases and V by 0 bases; bases with no gene match: 10. The CDR3 runs to 17 residues. The whole variable domain, remainder taken from reference TRBV9 and TRBJ1-3, is DSGVTQTPKHLITATGQRVTLRCSPRSGDLSVYWYQQSLDQGLQFLIQYYNGEERAKGNILERFSAQQFPDLHSELNLSSLELGDSALYFCASSVASEGALGNTIYFGEGSWLTVV.

V gene TRBV5-1 combines with J gene TRBJ2-1, with D possibly TRBD1 on 6 matching bases. V was clipped by 4 bases and J by 1 base, with 12 bases between them. Germline loops: CDR1 SGHRS, CDR2 YFSETQ. The CDR3 covers 15 residues. In DNA, the CDR3 is TGCGCCAGCAGCCCGGAAGGACAGTCCTACAATGAGCAGTTCTTC. Translation: CASSPEGQSYNEQFF.